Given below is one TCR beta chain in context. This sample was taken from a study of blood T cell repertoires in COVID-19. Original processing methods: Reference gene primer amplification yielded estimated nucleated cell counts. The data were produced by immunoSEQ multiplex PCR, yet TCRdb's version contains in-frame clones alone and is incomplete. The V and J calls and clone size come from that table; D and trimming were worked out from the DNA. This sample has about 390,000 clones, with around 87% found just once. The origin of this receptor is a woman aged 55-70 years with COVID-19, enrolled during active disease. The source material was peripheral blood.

This chain's CDR3 is CASSPRTGQGNEKLFF. In DNA form, the CDR3 reads TGTGCCAGCTCACCCCGAACAGGGCAGGGGAATGAAAAACTGTTTTTT. The V and J genes are TRBV18 and TRBJ1-4; possible D gene TRBD1, 6 bases. Between the trimmed V and J ends, which lost 3 bases and 5 bases, there was a span of 16 bases. Per the germline V gene, CDR1 is KGHSH and CDR2 is LQKENI. This CDR3 contains 16 residues.